One TCR beta chain is described in this entry. Cells designated naive CD8 were CD45RO-negative and were positively selected for CCR7, with terminally differentiated effector memory CD45RA+ cells excluded. This entry is derived from a study of shared clonotypes between healthy human individuals. As originally analysed: ImmunoSEQ supplied junction-only sequences lacking quality scores, so filtering was different. The table came from immunoSEQ multiplex PCR; TCRdb's copy has only in-frame clones and leaves some out. Clone size and the V and J calls come from that table; the DNA yielded D and trimming. The repertoire has some 2,100,000 clones, 85% to 95% of them found once; the top ten carry more than 1.5%. The V gene end was trimmed by 11 bases and the J gene end by 5 bases; junction bases not matched to a gene: 7. CDR3 length equals 13 residues. Germline assignment: CDR1 ENHRY and CDR2 SYGVKD.

This chain links TRBV10-3 with TRBJ2-7, with 12 bases aligning to TRBD1. Material for sequencing was naive CD8+ T cells from PBMCs. This receptor was taken from a man between 18 and 35 years old in good health. Some clones in this sample may be carry-over from other donors' samples. DNA of the CDR3: TGTGCCGTCCGGGACAGGGGGCTGGACGAGCAGTACTTC. Translation gives CAVRDRGLDEQYF.